The 15 T cell receptor beta chains given below trace back to one sample, sequenced in a study of cytomegalovirus exposure and HLA in healthy donors. With 60 Vbeta and 13 Jbeta primers, the PCR was carried out. Profiled with immunoSEQ multiplex PCR; TCRdb holds only in-frame clones, not every one. The table shows 150,000 to 200,000 clones, with roughly 79% occurring only once. The specimen sequenced was PBMCs. All receptors derive from a woman in her 30s in good health and CMV-seropositive.

V and J are TRBV10-2 and TRBJ2-5; 12 bases fit TRBD1. V lost 2 bases and J lost 5; bases outside the gene matches: 12. Per the germline V gene, CDR1 is WSHSY and CDR2 is SAAADI. The CDR3 consists of 18 residues. CDR3 nucleotide sequence: TGCGCCAGCAGTGAGGTCGGGGGACAGGGGGCCTACTGGGAGACCCAGTACTTC. This encodes CASSEVGGQGAYWETQYF.

V is TRBV7-9 and J is TRBJ1-1; D is uncertain. CDR1 and CDR2 (germline): SEHNR, FQNEAQ (reference sequence). This CDR3 contains 16 residues. Trimming took 5 bases from V and 1 from J, leaving 17 bases between them. The CDR3 DNA reads TGTGCCAGCAGCCCCCGGGGTGGAGTGGGGAACACTGAAGCTTTCTTT. The encoded protein is CASSPRGGVGNTEAFF.

V gene TRBV7-9 combines with J gene TRBJ2-2, with 9 positions matching TRBD1. Germline lookup yields CDR1 SEHNR and CDR2 FQNEAQ (reference sequence). V shed 5 bases and J 8 bases; nucleotides not matched to a gene: 9. This CDR3 contains 15 residues. The CDR3 region has the DNA TGTGCCAGCAGCATACGGACAGGGGTCGCGGGGGAGCTGTTTTTT. Translating gives CASSIRTGVAGELFF.

The rearrangement uses TRBV9 and TRBJ2-1, with D uncertain. The CDR3 totals 14 residues. From germline, CDR1 is SGDLS and CDR2 YYNGEE. Deletions cut 3 bases from V and 6 bases from J, with 13 bases between. The DNA for the CDR3 is TGTGCCAGCAGCGCCCGGTTTTCCGCCAATGAGCAGTTCTTC. Amino acids: CASSARFSANEQFF.

The sample holds a few counts of this clone. The chain joins TRBV5-1 to TRBJ1-2; the match to TRBD1 covers 7 bases. V shed 3 bases and J 0 bases; nucleotides not matched to a gene: 2. The CDR3 covers 14 residues. Germline values: CDR1 SGHRS, CDR2 YFSETQ. In DNA, the CDR3 is TGCGCCAGCAGCTCCGGGACAGCTAACTATGGCTACACCTTC. It is translated as CASSSGTANYGYTF.

The chain recombines TRBV27 with TRBJ2-5; 9 positions agree with TRBD1. This CDR3 spans 14 amino acids. V was clipped by 4 bases and J by 5 bases; unmatched bases: 5. Germline-derived CDR1 and CDR2 are MNHEY and SMNVEV (reference sequence). CDR3 protein: CASSYNRGHETQYF. The CDR3 nucleotides read TGTGCCAGCAGTTATAACAGGGGGCACGAGACCCAGTACTTC.

The CDR3 nucleotides read TGTGCCAGCGGGGCCACGGAGACCCAGTACTTC. Its protein is CASGATETQYF. This sequence joins TRBV7-2 and TRBJ2-5, with D possibly being TRBD1 (5 bases). CDR1 SGHTA and CDR2 FQGNSA come from the germline V gene. The CDR3 is 11 residues long. The V end was cut by 8 bases, the J end by 5 bases, with 9 bases between.

This sequence joins TRBV6-5 and TRBJ2-5, with 9 bases matching TRBD1. The end of the DNA fits TRBJ2-7 better, so the J call may be wrong. The CDR3 is 14 amino acids. Per the germline V gene, CDR1 is MNHEY and CDR2 is SVGAGI. CDR3 sequence: CASRLTGGLYEQYF. DNA for the CDR3: TGTGCCAGCAGGCTCACAGGGGGCTTGTACGAGCAGTACTTC.

V is TRBV5-4 and J is TRBJ1-3; D remains ambiguous. Germline loops: CDR1 SGHNT, CDR2 YYREEE (reference sequence). The CDR3 has 15 residues. Trimming pared 4 bases from V and 2 bases from J, leaving 13 bases between. DNA of the CDR3: TGTGCCAGCAGCCAAATCCCGGGTACTGGAAACACCATATATTTT. Translation gives CASSQIPGTGNTIYF. Using reference TRBV5-4 and TRBJ1-3 for the parts outside the CDR3, the full variable domain is ETGVTQSPTHLIKTRGQQVTLRCSSQSGHNTVSWYQQALGQGPQFIFQYYREEENGRGNFPPRFSGLQFPNYSSELNVNALELDDSALYLCASSQIPGTGNTIYFGEGSWLTVV.

This chain joins TRBV7-2 and TRBJ1-5, with 7 bases identical to TRBD1. Germline V gene sequence: CDR1 SGHTA, CDR2 FQGNSA. V shed 4 bases and J 2 bases; nucleotides not matched to a gene: 2. The CDR3 has 14 amino acids. The CDR3 loop reads CASSSTGRNQPQHF. For the CDR3, the DNA is TGTGCCAGCAGCTCGACAGGGCGCAATCAGCCCCAGCATTTT. Full variable domain (rest looked up from reference TRBV7-2 and TRBJ1-5): GAGVSQSPSNKVTEKGKDVELRCDPISGHTALYWYRQSLGQGLEFLIYFQGNSAPDKSGLPSDRFSAERTGGSVSTLTIQRTQQEDSAVYLCASSSTGRNQPQHFGDGTRLSIL.

The chain employs TRBV9 and TRBJ2-3, with D possibly matching TRBD2 (5 bases). This CDR3 has 15 amino acids. Trimming took off 0 bases at V and 7 bases at J, with 15 bases between the two ends. Germline values: CDR1 SGDLS, CDR2 YYNGEE. DNA of the CDR3: TGTGCCAGCAGCGTAGACCCGGGATCTACTTATACGCAGTATTTT. Protein product: CASSVDPGSTYTQYF.

DNA of the CDR3: TGCAGCGTTGAGGTAGGGGGCTACGAGCAGTACTTC. It is translated as CSVEVGGYEQYF. The chain carries TRBV29-1 and TRBJ2-5; the D gene is possibly TRBD1 (6 bases). The DNA matches TRBJ2-7 better at its end, which makes the J call doubtful. The CDR3 consists of 12 residues. The germline V gene has CDR1 SQVTM and CDR2 ANQGSEA.

This chain connects TRBV5-1 to TRBJ1-1; no definite D call. The CDR3 totals 11 residues. Trimming stripped 4 bases from V and 6 bases from J, with 7 bases between. CDR1 and CDR2 (germline): SGHRS, YFSETQ. CDR3 protein: CASSRGAEAFF. The CDR3 nucleotides are TGCGCCAGCAGCCGAGGAGCTGAAGCTTTCTTT.

Details on this clone: A read error may produce the germline difference seen at one junction end. The chain has TRBV7-9 and TRBJ1-6; no firm D call. Germline CDR1 SEHNR, CDR2 FQNEAQ (reference sequence). The CDR3 spans 17 residues. CDR3 DNA sequence: TGTTCCAGCAGTTTAGTAGTCGGGAGCTCCTATAATTCACCCCTCCACTTT. Translated, it gives CSSSLVVGSSYNSPLHF. The full variable domain, with the rest looked up from reference TRBV7-9 and TRBJ1-6, is DTGVSQNPRHKITKRGQNVTFRCDPISEHNRLYWYRQTLGQGPEFLTYFQNEAQLEKSRLLSDRFSAERPKGSFSTLEIQRTEQGDSAMYLCSSSLVVGSSYNSPLHFGNGTRLTVT.

The chain joins TRBV19 to TRBJ1-1, with 10 nucleotides matching TRBD1. Germline V gives CDR1 LNHDA, CDR2 SQIVND (reference sequence). V lost 3 bases, J lost 5 bases, and 6 bases stayed unmatched. The CDR3 has 15 residues. CDR3 nucleotide sequence: TGTGCCAGTAGTATCCGGGACAGGGGAACGACTGAAGCTTTCTTT. It codes for CASSIRDRGTTEAFF.